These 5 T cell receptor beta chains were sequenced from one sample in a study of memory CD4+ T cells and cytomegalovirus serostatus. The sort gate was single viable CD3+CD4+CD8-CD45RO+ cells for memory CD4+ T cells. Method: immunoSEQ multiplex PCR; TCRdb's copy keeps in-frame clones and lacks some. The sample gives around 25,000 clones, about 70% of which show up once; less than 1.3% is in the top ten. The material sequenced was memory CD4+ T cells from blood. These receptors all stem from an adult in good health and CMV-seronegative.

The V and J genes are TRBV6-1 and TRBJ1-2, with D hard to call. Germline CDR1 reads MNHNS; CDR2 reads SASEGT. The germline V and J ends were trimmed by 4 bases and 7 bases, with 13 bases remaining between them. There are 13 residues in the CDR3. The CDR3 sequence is CASSAPSMGGYTF. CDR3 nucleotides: TGTGCCAGCAGTGCCCCGAGTATGGGTGGCTACACCTTC.

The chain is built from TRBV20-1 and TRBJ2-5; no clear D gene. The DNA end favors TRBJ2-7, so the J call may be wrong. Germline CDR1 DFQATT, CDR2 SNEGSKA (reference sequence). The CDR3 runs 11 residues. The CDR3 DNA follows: TGCAGTGCAGCTCCCAGGTACGAGCAGTACTTC. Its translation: CSAAPRYEQYF.

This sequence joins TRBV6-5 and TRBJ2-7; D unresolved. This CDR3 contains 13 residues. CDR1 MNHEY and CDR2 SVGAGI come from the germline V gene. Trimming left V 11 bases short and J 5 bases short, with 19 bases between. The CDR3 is CAATTAVGNEQYF. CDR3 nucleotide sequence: TGTGCCGCAACGACTGCTGTTGGTAACGAGCAGTACTTC.

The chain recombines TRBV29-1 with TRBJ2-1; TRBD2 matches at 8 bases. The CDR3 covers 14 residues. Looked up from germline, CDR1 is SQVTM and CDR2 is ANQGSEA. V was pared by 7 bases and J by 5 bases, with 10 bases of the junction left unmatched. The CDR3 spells CSAAIGGGNNEQFF. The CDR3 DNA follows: TGCAGCGCCGCGATCGGGGGGGGTAACAATGAGCAGTTCTTC.

The CDR3: CASSFGFMGRAYLSTQYF. The CDR3 DNA reads TGTGCCAGCAGCTTCGGGTTCATGGGCAGGGCATATCTTTCTACCCAGTACTTC. This chain connects TRBV7-9 to TRBJ2-5; possibly TRBD1 for D (5 bases). The ends were cut back, 3 bases at V and 8 bases at J, with 28 bases in the middle. Germline CDR1 and CDR2: SEHNR and FQNEAQ (reference sequence). CDR3 length equals 18 residues.